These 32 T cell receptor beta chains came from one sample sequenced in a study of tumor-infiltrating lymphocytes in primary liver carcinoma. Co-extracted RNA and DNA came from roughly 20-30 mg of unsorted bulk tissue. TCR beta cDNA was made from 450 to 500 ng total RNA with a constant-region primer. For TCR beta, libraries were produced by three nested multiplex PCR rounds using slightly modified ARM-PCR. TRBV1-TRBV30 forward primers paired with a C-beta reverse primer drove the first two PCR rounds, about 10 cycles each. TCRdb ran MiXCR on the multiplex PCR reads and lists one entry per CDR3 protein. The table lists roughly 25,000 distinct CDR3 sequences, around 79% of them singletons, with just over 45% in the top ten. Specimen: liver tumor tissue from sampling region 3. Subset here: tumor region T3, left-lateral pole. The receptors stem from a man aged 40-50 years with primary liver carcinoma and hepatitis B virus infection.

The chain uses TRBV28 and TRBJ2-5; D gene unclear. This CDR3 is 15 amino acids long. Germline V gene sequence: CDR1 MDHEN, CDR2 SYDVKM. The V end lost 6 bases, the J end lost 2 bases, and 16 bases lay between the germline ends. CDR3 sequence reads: CASSLSGGIQETQYF. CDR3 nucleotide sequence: TGTGCCAGCAGCTTGTCTGGCGGAATACAAGAGACCCAGTACTTC.

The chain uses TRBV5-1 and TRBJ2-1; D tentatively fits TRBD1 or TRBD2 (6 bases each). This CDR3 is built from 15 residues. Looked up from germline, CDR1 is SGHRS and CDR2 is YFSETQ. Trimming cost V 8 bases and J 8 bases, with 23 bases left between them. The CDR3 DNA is TGCGCCAGTGGCGCTTCGAGGGGGGACCGGGATGAGCAGTTCTTC. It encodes CASGASRGDRDEQFF.

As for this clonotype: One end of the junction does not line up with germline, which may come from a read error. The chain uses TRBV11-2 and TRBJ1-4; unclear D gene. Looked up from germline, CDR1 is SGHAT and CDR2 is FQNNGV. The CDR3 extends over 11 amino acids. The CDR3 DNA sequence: TGTGCCAGCAGCTTAGTGAGCGGACTGTTATTT. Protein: CASSLVSGLLF. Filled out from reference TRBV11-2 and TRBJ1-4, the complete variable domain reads EAGVAQSPRYKIIEKRQSVAFWCNPISGHATLYWYQQILGQGPKLLIQFQNNGVVDDSQLPKDRFSAERLKGVDSTLKIQPAKLEDSAVYLCASSLVSGLLFGSGTQLSVL.

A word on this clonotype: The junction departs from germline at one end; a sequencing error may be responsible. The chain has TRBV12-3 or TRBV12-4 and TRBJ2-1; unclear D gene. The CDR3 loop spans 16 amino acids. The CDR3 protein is CASSRTAGNLYNEQLF. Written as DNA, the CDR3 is TGTGCCAGCAGCCGCACCGCTGGAAACCTTTATAATGAGCAGTTATTC.

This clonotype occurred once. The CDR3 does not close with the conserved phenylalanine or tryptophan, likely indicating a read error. The CDR3 sequence is CAIIAGTPYEQYI. Here the CDR3 DNA reads TGTGCCATCATAGCGGGGACTCCCTACGAGCAGTACATC. The chain recombines TRBV10-3 with TRBJ2-7; 8 positions match TRBD2. Trimming took 7 bases from V and 2 from J; bases not matched to a gene: 4. This CDR3 spans 13 amino acids. The germline V gene has CDR1 ENHRY and CDR2 SYGVKD.

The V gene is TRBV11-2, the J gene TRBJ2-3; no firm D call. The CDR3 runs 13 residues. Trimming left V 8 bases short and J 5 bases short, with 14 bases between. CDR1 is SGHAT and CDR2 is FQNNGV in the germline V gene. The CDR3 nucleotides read TGTGCCAGCGGCTACGGAACGGTAGATACGCAGTATTTT. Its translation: CASGYGTVDTQYF.

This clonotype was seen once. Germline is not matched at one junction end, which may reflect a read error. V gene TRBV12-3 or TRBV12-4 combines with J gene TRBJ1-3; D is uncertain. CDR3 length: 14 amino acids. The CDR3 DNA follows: TGTGCCAACAGTCCGCATAGGGAAGGAAACACCATATATTTT. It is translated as CANSPHREGNTIYF.

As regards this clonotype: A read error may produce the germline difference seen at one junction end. The DNA for the CDR3 is TGTGTCTCCCTTAGGGGGAATGAGCAGCTCTTC. Translation gives CVSLRGNEQLF. J is TRBJ2-1 and V is TRBV6-5; tentatively, D is TRBD1 (6 bases). Germline V gene lookup returns CDR1 MNHEY and CDR2 SVGAGI. This CDR3 comprises 11 residues.

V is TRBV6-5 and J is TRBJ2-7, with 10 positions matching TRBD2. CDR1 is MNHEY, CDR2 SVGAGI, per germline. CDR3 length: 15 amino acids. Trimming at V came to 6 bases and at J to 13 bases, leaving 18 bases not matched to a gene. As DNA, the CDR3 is TGTGCCAGCAGCCCCTCTCCGACTAGCGGGTACGAGCTATACTTC. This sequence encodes CASSPSPTSGYELYF.

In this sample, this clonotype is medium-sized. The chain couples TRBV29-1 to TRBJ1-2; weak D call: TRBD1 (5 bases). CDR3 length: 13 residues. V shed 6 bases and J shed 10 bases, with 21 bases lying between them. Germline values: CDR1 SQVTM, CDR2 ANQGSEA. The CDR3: CSVGDAGGLTYTF. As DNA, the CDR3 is TGCAGCGTCGGGGACGCCGGGGGGTTGACCTACACCTTC.

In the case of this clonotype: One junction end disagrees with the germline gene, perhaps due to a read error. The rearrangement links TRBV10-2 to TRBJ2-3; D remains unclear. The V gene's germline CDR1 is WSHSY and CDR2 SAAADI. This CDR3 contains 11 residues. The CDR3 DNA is TGCGCCAGCACTGGGTTAGATGCGCAGTATTTT. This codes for CASTGLDAQYF.

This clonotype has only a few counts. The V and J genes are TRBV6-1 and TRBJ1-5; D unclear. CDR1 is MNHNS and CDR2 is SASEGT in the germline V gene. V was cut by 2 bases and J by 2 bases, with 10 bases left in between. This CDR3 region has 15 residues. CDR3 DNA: TGTGCCAGCAGTGAAATCCCCTATGGCAATCAGCCCCAGCATTTT. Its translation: CASSEIPYGNQPQHF.

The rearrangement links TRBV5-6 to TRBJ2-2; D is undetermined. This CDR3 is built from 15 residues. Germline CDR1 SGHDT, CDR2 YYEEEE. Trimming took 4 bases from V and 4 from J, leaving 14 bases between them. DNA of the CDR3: TGTGCCAGCAGCCCAGGTTTCTCGAGCACCGGGGAGCTGTTTTTT. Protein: CASSPGFSSTGELFF.

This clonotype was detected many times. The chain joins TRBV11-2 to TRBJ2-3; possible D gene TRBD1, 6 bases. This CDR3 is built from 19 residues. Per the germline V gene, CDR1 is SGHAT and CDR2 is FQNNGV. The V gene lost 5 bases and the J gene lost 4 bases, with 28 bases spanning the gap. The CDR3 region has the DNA TGTGCCAGCAGCGTCAGGGACACGGCCAAGATAGTAATACCAGATACGCAGTATTTT. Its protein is CASSVRDTAKIVIPDTQYF.

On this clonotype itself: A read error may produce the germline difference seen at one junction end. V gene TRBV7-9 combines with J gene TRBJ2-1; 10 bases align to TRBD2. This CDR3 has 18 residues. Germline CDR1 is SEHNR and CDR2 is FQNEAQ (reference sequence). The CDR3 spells CASNLGLAGEVEGNEQFF. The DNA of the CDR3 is TGTGCCAGCAACTTAGGTCTAGCGGGAGAGGTAGAAGGCAATGAGCAATTCTTC.

The CDR3 DNA follows: TGTGCCAGCCGTCAAACTCCTGGTGGGGGGAAGGAGACCCAGTACTTC. Its protein product is CASRQTPGGGKETQYF. V and J are TRBV11-2 and TRBJ2-5; D may be TRBD2 (6 bases). There are 16 residues in the CDR3. CDR1 and CDR2 (germline): SGHAT, FQNNGV. Trimming cost V 8 bases and J 5 bases, with 24 bases left between them.

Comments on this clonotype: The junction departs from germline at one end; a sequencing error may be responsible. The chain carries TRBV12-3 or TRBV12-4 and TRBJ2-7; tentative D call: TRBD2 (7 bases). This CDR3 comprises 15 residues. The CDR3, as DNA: TGTGCCACCACTTTAGGACGGGGGGCCAACTACGAGCACTACTTC. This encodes CATTLGRGANYEHYF.

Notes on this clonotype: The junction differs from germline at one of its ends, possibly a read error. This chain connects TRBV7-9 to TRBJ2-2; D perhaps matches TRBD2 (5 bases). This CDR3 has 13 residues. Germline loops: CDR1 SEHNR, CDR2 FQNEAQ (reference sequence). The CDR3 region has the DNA TGTGCCAGCAGCTTCGAGATCACCGGGGAGCTGTCTTTT. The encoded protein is CASSFEITGELSF.

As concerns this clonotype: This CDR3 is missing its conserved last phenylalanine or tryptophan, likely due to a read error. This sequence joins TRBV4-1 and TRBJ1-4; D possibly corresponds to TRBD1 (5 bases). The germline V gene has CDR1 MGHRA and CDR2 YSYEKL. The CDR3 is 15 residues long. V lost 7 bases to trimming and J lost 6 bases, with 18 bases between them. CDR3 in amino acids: CASNHVGLGDEKLFS. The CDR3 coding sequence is TGCGCCAGCAACCACGTGGGACTAGGCGATGAAAAACTGTTTTCT.

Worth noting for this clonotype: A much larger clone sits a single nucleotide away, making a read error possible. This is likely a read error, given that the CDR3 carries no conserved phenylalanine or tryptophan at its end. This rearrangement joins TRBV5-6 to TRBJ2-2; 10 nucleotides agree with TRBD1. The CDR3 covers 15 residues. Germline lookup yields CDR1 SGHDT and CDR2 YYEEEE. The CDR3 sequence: CTSSSGTGVTGELFS. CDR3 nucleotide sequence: TGTACCAGCAGCTCCGGGACAGGGGTGACTGGGGAGCTGTTTTCT.

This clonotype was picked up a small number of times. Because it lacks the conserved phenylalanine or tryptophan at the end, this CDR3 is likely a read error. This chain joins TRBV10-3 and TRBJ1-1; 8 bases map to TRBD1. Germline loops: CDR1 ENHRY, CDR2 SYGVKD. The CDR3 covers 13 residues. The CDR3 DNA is TGTACCATCAGCGCCGGACAGGGAACTGAAGCTTTCCTT. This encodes CTISAGQGTEAFL.

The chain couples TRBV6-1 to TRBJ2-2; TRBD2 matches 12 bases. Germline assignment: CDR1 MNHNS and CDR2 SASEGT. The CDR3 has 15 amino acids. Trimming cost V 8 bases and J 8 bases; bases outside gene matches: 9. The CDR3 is CASRGLAGTVGELFF. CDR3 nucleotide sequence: TGTGCCAGCCGCGGACTAGCGGGAACGGTAGGGGAGCTGTTTTTT.

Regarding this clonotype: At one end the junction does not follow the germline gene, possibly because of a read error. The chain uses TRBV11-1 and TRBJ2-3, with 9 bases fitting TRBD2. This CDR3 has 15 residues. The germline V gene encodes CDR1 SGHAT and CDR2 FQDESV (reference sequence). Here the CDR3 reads CASNLVAGASDTQYF. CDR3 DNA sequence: TGTGCCAGCAACTTAGTAGCGGGAGCTTCAGACACGCAGTACTTT.

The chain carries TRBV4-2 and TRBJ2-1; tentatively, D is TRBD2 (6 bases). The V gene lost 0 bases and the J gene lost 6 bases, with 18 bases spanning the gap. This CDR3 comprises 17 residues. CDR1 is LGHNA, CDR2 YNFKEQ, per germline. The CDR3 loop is CASSQDGVREAINEQFF. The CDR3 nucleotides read TGTGCCAGCAGCCAAGATGGGGTGAGGGAGGCGATCAATGAGCAGTTCTTC.

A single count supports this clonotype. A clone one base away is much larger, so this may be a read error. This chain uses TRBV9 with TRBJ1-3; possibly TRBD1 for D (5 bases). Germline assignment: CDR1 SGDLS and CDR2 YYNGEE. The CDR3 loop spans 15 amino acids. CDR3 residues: CSSSGDSYSGNTIYF. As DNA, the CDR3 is TGTTCCAGCAGCGGGGACTCTTACTCTGGAAACACCATATATTTT. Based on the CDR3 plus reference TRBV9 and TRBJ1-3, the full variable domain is DSGVTQTPKHLITATGQRVTLRCSPRSGDLSVYWYQQSLDQGLQFLIQYYNGEERAKGNILERFSAQQFPDLHSELNLSSLELGDSALYFCSSSGDSYSGNTIYFGEGSWLTVV.

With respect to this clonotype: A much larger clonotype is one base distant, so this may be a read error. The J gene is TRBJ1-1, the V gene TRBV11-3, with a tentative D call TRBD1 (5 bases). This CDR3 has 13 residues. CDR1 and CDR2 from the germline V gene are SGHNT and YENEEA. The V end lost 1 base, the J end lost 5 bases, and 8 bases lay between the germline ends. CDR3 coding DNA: TGTGCCAGCAGCTTAGCAGGGTGGACTGAAGCTTTCTTT. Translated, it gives CASSLAGWTEAFF.

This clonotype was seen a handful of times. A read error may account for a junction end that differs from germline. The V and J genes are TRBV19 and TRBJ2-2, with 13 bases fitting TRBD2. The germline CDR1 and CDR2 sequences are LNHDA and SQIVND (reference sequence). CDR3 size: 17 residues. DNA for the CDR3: TGTGCCAGTAGTCTCCGGACTAGCGGGAGTGCAACCGGGGAACTGTTTTTT. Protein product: CASSLRTSGSATGELFF.

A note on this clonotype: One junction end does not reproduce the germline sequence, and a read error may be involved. The CDR3 here is CANSPGDRNYGYTF. The CDR3 nucleotides are TGTGCCAATAGCCCAGGGGACAGGAACTATGGCTACACCTTC. This chain joins TRBV4-1 and TRBJ1-2; 8 nucleotides align to TRBD1. From germline, CDR1 is MGHRA and CDR2 YSYEKL. This CDR3 comprises 14 residues.

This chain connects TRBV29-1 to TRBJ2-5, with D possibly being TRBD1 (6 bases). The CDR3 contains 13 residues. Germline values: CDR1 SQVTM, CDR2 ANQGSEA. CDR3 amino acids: CGGLAQGMKTQYF. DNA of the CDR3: TGCGGCGGACTCGCCCAGGGGATGAAGACCCAGTACTTC.

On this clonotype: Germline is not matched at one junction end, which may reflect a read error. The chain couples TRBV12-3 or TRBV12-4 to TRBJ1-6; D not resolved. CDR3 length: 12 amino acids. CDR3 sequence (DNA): TGTGCCGGCAGTTCAAAGAATTCACCCTTCCACTTT. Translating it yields CAGSSKNSPFHF.

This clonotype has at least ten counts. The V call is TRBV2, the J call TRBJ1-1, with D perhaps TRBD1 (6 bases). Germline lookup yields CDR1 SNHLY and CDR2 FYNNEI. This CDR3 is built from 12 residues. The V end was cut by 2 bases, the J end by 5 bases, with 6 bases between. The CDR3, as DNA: TGTGCCAGCAGTGAACAGGGGACTGAAGCTTTCTTT. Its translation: CASSEQGTEAFF.

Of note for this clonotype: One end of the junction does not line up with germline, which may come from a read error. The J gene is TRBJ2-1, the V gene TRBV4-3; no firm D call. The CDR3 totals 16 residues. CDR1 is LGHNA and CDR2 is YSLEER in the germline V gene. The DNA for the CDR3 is TGCGCCGGCAGCCAAGATAGAGTAGACACTTACAATAAGCAGTTCTTC. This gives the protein CAGSQDRVDTYNKQFF.